This TCR beta chain was identified during a study of blood T cell repertoires in COVID-19. Germline values: CDR1 SGHTA, CDR2 FQGTGA. V gave up 3 bases and J gave up 4 bases, with 6 bases separating them. This CDR3 region has 12 residues. Only in-frame clones appear in the TCRdb table, and some are missing; sequencing was by immunoSEQ multiplex PCR. The profile shows some 250,000 clones, around 86% of them singletons. The source is a woman between 25 and 40 years old who had recovered from COVID-19. Sequencing input: peripheral blood. The chain links TRBV7-3 to TRBJ2-5; no clear D. The CDR3, as DNA: TGTGCCAGCAGCTTTTCCGGAGAGACCCAGTACTTC. Residues: CASSFSGETQYF. The variable domain in full, with the rest retrieved from reference TRBV7-3 and TRBJ2-5, is GAGVSQTPSNKVTEKGKYVELRCDPISGHTALYWYRQSLGQGPEFLIYFQGTGAADDSGLPNDRFFAVRPEGSVSTLKIQRTERGDSAVYLCASSFSGETQYFGPGTRLLVL.